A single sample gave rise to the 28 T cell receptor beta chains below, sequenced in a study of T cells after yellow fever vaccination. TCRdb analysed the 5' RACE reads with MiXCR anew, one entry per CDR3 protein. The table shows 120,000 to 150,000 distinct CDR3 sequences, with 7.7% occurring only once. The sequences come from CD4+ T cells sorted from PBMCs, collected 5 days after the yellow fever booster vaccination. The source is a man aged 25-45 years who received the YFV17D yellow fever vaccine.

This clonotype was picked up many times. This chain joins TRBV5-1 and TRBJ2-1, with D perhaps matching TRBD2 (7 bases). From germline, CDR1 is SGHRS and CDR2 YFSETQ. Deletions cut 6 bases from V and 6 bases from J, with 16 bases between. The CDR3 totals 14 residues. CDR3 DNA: TGCGCCAGCACTCAAGGGGGGGCCTTCAATGAGCAGTTCTTC. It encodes CASTQGGAFNEQFF.

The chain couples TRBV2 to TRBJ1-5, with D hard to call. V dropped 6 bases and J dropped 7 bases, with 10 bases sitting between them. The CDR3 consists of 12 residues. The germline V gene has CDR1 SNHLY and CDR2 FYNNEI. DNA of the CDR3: TGTGCCAGCAGCGTGGATGGCCAGCCCCAGCATTTT. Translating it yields CASSVDGQPQHF.

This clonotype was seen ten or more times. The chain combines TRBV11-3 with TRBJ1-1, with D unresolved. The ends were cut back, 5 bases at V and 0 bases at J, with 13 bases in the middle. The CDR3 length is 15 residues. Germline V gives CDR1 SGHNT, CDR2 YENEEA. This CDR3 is CASSPGRGMNTEAFF. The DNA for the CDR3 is TGTGCCAGCAGCCCAGGCCGCGGAATGAACACTGAAGCTTTCTTT.

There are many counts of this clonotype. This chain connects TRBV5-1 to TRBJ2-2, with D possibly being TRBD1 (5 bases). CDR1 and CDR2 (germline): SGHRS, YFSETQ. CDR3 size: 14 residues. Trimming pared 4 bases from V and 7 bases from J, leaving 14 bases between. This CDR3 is CASSPLTDGGELFF. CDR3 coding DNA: TGCGCCAGCAGCCCTTTGACAGACGGCGGGGAGCTGTTTTTT.

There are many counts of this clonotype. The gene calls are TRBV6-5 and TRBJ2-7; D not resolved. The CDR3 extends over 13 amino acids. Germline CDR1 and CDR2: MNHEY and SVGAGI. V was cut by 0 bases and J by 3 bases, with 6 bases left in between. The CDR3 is CASSYSKFYEQYF. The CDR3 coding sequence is TGTGCCAGCAGTTACTCGAAGTTCTACGAGCAGTACTTC.

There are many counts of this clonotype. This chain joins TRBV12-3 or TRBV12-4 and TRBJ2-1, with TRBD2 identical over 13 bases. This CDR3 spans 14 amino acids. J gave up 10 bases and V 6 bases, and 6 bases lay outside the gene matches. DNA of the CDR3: TGTGCCAGCAGCCCCCCGGGACTAGCGGGAGAGCAGTTCTTC. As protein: CASSPPGLAGEQFF.

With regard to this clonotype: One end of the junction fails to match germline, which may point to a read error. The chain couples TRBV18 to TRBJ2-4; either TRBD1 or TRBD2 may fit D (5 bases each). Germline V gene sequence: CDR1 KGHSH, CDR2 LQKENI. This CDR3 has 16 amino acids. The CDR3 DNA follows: TGTGCCAGCTCACCACCGACAGCTCTAGCCAATAACATTCAGTACTTC. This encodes CASSPPTALANNIQYF. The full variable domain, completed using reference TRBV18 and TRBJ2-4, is NAGVMQNPRHLVRRRGQEARLRCSPMKGHSHVYWYRQLPEEGLKFMVYLQKENIIDESGMPKERFSAEFPKEGPSILRIQQVVRGDSAAYFCASSPPTALANNIQYFGAGTRLSVL.

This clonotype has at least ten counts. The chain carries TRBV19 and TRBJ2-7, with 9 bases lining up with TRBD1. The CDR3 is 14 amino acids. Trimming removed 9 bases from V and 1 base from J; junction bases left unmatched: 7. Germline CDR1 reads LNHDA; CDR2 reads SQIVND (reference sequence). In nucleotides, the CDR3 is TGTGCCAGCAGCTCCGGGACAGGGTCCTACGAGCAGTACTTC. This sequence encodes CASSSGTGSYEQYF.

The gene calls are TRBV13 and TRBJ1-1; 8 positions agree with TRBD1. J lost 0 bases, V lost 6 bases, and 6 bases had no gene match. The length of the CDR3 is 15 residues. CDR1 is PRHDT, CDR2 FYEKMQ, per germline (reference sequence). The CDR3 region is CASSIRQGLNTEAFF. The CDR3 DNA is TGTGCCAGCAGTATACGACAGGGGTTGAACACTGAAGCTTTCTTT.

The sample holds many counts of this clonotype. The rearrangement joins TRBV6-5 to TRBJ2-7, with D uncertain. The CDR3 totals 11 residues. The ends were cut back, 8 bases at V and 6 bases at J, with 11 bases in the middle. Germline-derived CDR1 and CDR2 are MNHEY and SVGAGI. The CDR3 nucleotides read TGTGCCAGCTCCCAAGGTGTCGAGCAGTACTTC. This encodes CASSQGVEQYF.

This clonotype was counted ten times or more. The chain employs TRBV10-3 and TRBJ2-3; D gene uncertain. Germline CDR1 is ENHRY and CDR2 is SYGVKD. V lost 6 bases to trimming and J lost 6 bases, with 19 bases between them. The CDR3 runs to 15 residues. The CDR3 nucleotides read TGTGCCATCAGAAGGTCTATAGTAAACACGGATACGCAGTATTTT. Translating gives CAIRRSIVNTDTQYF.

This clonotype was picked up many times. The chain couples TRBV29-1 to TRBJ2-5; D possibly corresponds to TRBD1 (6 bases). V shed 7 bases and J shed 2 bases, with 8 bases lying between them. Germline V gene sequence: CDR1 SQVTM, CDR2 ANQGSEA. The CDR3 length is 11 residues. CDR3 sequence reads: CSAGTQETQYF. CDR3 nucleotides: TGCAGCGCAGGGACACAAGAGACCCAGTACTTC. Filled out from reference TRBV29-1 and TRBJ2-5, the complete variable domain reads SAVISQKPSRDICQRGTSLTIQCQVDSQVTMMFWYRQQPGQSLTLIATANQGSEATYESGFVIDKFPISRPNLTFSTLTVSNMSPEDSSIYLCSAGTQETQYFGPGTRLLVL.

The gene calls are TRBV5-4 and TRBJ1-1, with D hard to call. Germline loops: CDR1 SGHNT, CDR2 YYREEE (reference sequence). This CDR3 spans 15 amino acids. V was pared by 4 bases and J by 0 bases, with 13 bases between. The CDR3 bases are TGTGCCAGCAGCACTGTGGACGGGATGAACACTGAAGCTTTCTTT. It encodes CASSTVDGMNTEAFF.

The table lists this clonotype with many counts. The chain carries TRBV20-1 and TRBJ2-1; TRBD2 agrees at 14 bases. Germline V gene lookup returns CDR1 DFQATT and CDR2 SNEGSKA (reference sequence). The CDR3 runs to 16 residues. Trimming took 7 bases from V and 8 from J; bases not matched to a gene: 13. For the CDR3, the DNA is TGCAGTGTTACAGGACTAGCGGGAGGCCCCGGGGATGAGCAGTTCTTC. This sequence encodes CSVTGLAGGPGDEQFF.

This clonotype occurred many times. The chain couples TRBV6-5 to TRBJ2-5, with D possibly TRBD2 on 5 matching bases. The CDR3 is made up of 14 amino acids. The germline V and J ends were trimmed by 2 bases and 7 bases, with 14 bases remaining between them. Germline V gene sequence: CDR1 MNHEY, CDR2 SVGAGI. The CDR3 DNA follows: TGTGCCAGCAGTTACGGAGGTACGCCTGGGACCCAGTACTTC. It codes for CASSYGGTPGTQYF.

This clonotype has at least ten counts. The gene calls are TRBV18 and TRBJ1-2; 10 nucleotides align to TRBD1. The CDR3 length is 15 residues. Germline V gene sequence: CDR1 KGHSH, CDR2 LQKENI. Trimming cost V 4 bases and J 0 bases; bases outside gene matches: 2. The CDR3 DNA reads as TGTGCCAGCTCACGGGACAGGGGTGCTAACTATGGCTACACCTTC. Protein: CASSRDRGANYGYTF.

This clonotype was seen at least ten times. The CDR3, as DNA: TGTGCCAGCGGTGTAACAGAAAAGGGTCCCCAGTACTTC. Translated: CASGVTEKGPQYF. The V gene is TRBV6-1, the J gene TRBJ2-5; D ambiguous. V lost 8 bases to trimming and J lost 9 bases, with 19 bases between them. CDR1 and CDR2 (germline): MNHNS, SASEGT. The CDR3 is 13 amino acids.

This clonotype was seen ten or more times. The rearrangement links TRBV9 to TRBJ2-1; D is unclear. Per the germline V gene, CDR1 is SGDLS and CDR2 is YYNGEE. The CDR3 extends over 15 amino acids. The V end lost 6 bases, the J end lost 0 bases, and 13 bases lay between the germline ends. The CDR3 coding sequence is TGTGCCAGCACCCCCTCAATTAGCTCCTACAATGAGCAGTTCTTC. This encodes CASTPSISSYNEQFF.

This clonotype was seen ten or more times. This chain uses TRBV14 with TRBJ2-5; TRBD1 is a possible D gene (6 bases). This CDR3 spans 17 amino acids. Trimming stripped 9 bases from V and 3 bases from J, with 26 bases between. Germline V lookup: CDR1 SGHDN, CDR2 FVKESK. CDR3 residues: CASARYSGTSYEETQYF. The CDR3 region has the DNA TGTGCCAGTGCCAGGTATTCCGGGACAAGCTACGAAGAGACCCAGTACTTC.

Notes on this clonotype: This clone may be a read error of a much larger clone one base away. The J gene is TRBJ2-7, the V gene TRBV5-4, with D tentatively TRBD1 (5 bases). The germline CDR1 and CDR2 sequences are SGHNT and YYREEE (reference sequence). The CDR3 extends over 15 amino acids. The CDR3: CASSPRGAVLYEQCF. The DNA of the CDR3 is TGTGCCAGCAGCCCACGTGGGGCGGTCTTATACGAGCAGTGCTTC.

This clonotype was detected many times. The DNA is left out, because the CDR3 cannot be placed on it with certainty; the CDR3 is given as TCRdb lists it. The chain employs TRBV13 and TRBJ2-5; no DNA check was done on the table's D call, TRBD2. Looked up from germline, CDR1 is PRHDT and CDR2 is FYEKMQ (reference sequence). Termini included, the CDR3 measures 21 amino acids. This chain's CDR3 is CASSLGPLRKGDPVLRRTQYF.

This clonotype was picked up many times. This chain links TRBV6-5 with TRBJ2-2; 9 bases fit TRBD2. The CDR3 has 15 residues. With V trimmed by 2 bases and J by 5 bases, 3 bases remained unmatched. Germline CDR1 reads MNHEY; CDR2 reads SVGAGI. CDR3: CASSYGGRGTGELFF. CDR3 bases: TGTGCCAGCAGTTACGGCGGGAGGGGGACCGGGGAGCTGTTTTTT.

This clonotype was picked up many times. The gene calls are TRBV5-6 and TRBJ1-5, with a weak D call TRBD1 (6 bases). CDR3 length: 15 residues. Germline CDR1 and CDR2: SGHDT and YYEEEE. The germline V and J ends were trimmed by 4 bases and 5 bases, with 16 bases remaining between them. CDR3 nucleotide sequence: TGTGCCAGCAGCCAAACCGGGACACAACATCAGCCCCAGCATTTT. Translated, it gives CASSQTGTQHQPQHF.

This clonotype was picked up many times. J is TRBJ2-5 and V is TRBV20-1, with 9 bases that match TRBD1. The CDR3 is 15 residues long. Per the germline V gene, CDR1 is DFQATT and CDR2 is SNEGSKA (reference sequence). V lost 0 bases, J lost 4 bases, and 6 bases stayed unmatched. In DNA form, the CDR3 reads TGCAGTGCTAGAGATCCGGGACAGGGTTCAGAGACCCAGTACTTC. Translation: CSARDPGQGSETQYF.

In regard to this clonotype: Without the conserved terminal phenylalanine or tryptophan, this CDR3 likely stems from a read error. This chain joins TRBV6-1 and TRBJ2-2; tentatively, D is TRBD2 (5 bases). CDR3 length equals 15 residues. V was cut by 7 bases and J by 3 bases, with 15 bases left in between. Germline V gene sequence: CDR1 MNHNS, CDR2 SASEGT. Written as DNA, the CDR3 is TGTGCCAGCATCCGAGGCGGGCGGGACACCGGGGAGCTGTTTTCT. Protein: CASIRGGRDTGELFS.

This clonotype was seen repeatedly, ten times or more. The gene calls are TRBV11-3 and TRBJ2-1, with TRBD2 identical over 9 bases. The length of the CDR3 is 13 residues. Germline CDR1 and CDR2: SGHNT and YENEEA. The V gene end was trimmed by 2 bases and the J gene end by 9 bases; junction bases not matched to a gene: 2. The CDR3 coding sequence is TGTGCCAGCAGCTTATGGCGGGAGGGTGAGCAGTTCTTC. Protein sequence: CASSLWREGEQFF.

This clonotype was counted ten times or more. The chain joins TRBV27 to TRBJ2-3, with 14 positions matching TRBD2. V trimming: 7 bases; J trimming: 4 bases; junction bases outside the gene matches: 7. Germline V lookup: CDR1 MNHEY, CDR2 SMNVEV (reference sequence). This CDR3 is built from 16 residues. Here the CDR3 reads CASNPTSGRGPDTQYF. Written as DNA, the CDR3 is TGTGCCAGCAACCCGACTAGCGGGAGGGGGCCAGATACGCAGTATTTT.

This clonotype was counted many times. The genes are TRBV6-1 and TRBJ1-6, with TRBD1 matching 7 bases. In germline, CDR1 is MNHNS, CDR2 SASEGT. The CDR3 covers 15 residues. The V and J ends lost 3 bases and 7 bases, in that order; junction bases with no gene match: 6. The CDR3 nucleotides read TGTGCCAGCAGTGAGTGGGACAGCAGAAATTCACCCCTCCACTTT. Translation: CASSEWDSRNSPLHF.